This T cell receptor (beta chain) comes out of a study of tumor-infiltrating lymphocytes in primary liver carcinoma. On the study more broadly: Samples returned roughly 3.5 to 8 million productive TCRbeta reads, a yield that was similar across tissue types.

From unsorted bulk tissue weighing about 20-32 mg, DNA and RNA were co-extracted. With respect to this clonotype: One end of the junction fails to match germline, which may point to a read error.

Total RNA (around 500 ng) served as template for TCR beta cDNA synthesis primed by a constant-region primer. Employing slightly modified ARM-PCR, three nested multiplex PCR rounds were run, and these gave rise to the TCR beta libraries. TRBV1-TRBV30 forward and Cbeta reverse primers drove the first two approximately 11-cycle rounds. One entry per CDR3 protein, called by TCRdb with MiXCR from the multiplex PCR reads. The sample carries more than 60,000 distinct CDR3 sequences, roughly two thirds recorded once. Germline V CDR1 and CDR2: SGHAT, FQNNGV. This CDR3 comprises 15 residues. Sequences were obtained from liver tumor tissue from sampling region 4. Subset of the sample: tumor region T4, right-lateral pole. The chain combines TRBV11-2 with TRBJ2-6; tentatively, D is TRBD1 (6 bases). The sequence was obtained from a middle-aged man with primary liver carcinoma and hepatitis B virus infection. CDR3 nucleotides: TGTGCCAGCACTCAGGGGTTGTCTGGGGCCAGCGTCCTAACTTTC. Protein product: CASTQGLSGASVLTF.